These 2 T cell receptor beta chains share one sample of origin, sequenced in a study. One entry per CDR3 protein results from TCRdb running MiXCR on the RT-PCR reads. The data hold about 680,000 distinct CDR3 sequences, with 12% to 15% observed a single time. Sequencing used memory CD4+ T cells from blood. The receptors were sampled from a female donor in good health, serving as a healthy control.

J is TRBJ2-4 and V is TRBV7-2, with 11 bases aligning to TRBD2. CDR1 and CDR2 (germline): SGHTA, FQGNSA. The CDR3 covers 17 residues. Trimming removed 5 bases from V and 0 bases from J; junction bases left unmatched: 6. The CDR3 region has the DNA TGTGCCAGCAGCCGTAGCGGGAGGGAACTAGCCAAAAACATTCAGTACTTC. Protein: CASSRSGRELAKNIQYF.

The genes are TRBV27 and TRBJ2-6; D not resolved. This CDR3 has 17 residues. Germline V gene lookup returns CDR1 MNHEY and CDR2 SMNVEV (reference sequence). Trimming removed 7 bases from V and 0 bases from J, with 16 bases in between. CDR3 bases: TGTGCCAGCACCCTTAGACTCCTTAGCTCTGGGGCCAACGTCCTGACTTTC. Its protein is CASTLRLLSSGANVLTF.